The text below deals with one T cell receptor beta chain. This clonotype has only a few counts. Its antigen is unknown. No per-base quality is available; no much larger clone lies one base away. The data are from a study of human T cells and chemical hapten exposure (dated by TCRdb to about 2021). Concerning the study at large: For sensitization, 2% DPC in acetone was applied to a 2 cm by 2 cm area of upper inner arm skin. Patient blood was sampled pre-sensitization (week 0) and at 2, 6 and about 24 weeks after DPC sensitization. Weekly therapeutic DPC doses were additionally applied to the scalp of patients throughout the roughly 24-week study period. Some 29 alopecia patients provided blood for TCR sequencing at one to four time points (pre-sensitization, 2, 6 and 24 weeks). Patch testing on the upper back used Finn chambers containing 0.01% DPC, with scoring done after 6 days according to International Contact Dermatitis Research Group standards. Libraries were combined into a pool for sequencing, and differences in TCR yield between samples came mainly from small differences in library volumes within the pool. This study followed changes in the peripheral blood TCR repertoire in vivo during primary and secondary sensitization of alopecia patients to the hapten diphenylcyclopropenone (DPC). Most of the patients in the cohort were female, and the cohort covered alopecia areata with under or over 50% scalp involvement, alopecia totalis and alopecia universalis. Results and caveats for the whole study, not just this receptor: All patients had alopecia, a presumed autoimmune disease, so their immune response might differ from that of healthy individuals. The number of PT1 expanded TCRs positively correlated with patch test score, significant at thresholds 8, 16 and 32 but not 4. Repeated subsampling changed both the strength of the expansion versus patch-test correlation and the threshold at which the correlation became significant. Significantly more large CDR3 similarity clusters were formed by expanded TCRs than by pre-sensitization or healthy control sets, consistent with antigen-driven responses. No change with DPC sensitization was found in the number of TCRs above 1 in 1000 frequency, and no evidence of global repertoire structure alterations was found.

The label giving this sample's time point can be read as: patch test 3, about 24 weeks after DPC sensitization. Per the publication, the treatment or condition label means: therapeutic diphenylcyclopropenone sensitization with weekly scalp DPC. At each patch-test visit, blood was drawn before the patch test was applied. Patients were considered eligible if aged 18 to 70, diagnosed with alopecia and deemed suitable for DPC therapy, and patients were excluded if pregnant. Total RNA was extracted from unfractionated whole blood that had been collected in Tempus Blood RNA tubes. Libraries were constructed by RACE. Data came from a NextSeq 500. During library preparation, unique molecular identifiers were attached to individual cDNA molecules so that TCRs could be counted quantitatively and reproducibly. For every blood RNA sample, sequencing covered both the TCR alpha and TCR beta chains. As for the original processing: A median of roughly 98,000 TCRs per sample was observed, with a range of about 23,224 to 700,000. The Decombinator software suite was used to annotate V, J and CDR3 in the TCR reads. For PS versus PT1 abundance plots, all samples were subsampled to the same number of TCRs (28,000). TCRs were defined as expanded if absent before sensitization and observed at least eight times at the 2-week time point. TCRdb passed the public sequencing reads through fastp at Q25 and MiXCR, retaining productive beta sequences. Every CDR3 protein is listed once, alongside the most common genes and DNA of its rows. What appears here as the V and J calls and clone size reflects TCRdb's work, not the paper's. This sample holds around 150,000 distinct CDR3 sequences; roughly 25% were observed only once. The top ten constitute about 2% of the sample.

Material: whole blood, obtained in connection with sensitization to the hapten diphenylcyclopropenone (DPC). The source is a woman aged 18-29 years with alopecia areata. Some clones in this sample may be carry-over from other donors' samples.

The DNA sequence is as follows: TGCAGTGCTGTCTCGGGACAGGGGGTCAATGGCTACACCTTC. It encodes CSAVSGQGVNGYTF. The rearrangement joined TRBV20-1 to TRBJ1-2; TRBD1 fits 11 bases in the junction. V is trimmed back by 5 bases and J by 6 bases, and the junction contains 8 bases that no gene match accounts for. As encoded in the germline V gene (reference sequence), CDR1 is DFQATT while CDR2 is SNEGSKA. From the cysteine through the phenylalanine, the CDR3 covers 14 amino acids. Only CDR3 DNA is held: 42 bases, read in frame from base 1.